The 14 T cell receptor beta chains presented below share a single source sample, sequenced in a study of T cells in Graves' hyperthyroidism and ophthalmopathy. RNA transcripts were the template for amplifying TCR beta CDR3 regions. TCR CDR3 underwent first-round RT-PCR with the HTBI primer set. TCRdb reanalysed the multiplex PCR reads using MiXCR and keeps one entry per CDR3 protein. The sample holds under 400,000 distinct CDR3 sequences, roughly 15% seen once. The sequenced material came from blood. The receptors come from a woman between 55 and 75 years old with Graves' ophthalmopathy.

This clonotype appeared many times. The V call is TRBV24-1, the J call TRBJ2-6; D is possibly TRBD2 (5 bases). The CDR3 spans 14 residues. Germline V gene sequence: CDR1 KGHDR, CDR2 SFDVKD. V lost 6 bases to trimming and J lost 0 bases, with 5 bases between them. The chain's CDR3 is CATSSGSGANVLTF. The CDR3 nucleotides are TGTGCCACCAGTAGCGGCTCTGGGGCCAACGTCCTGACTTTC.

This clonotype has a handful of counts. V and J are TRBV18 and TRBJ2-1, with D possibly matching TRBD2 (5 bases). V dropped 0 bases and J dropped 4 bases, with 13 bases sitting between them. Germline V gives CDR1 KGHSH, CDR2 LQKENI. The CDR3 runs 16 residues. The CDR3 loop is CASSPPGQRVYNEQFF. As DNA, the CDR3 is TGTGCCAGCTCACCACCGGGCCAGAGGGTGTACAATGAGCAGTTCTTC. Using reference TRBV18 and TRBJ2-1 for the parts outside the CDR3, the full variable domain is NAGVMQNPRHLVRRRGQEARLRCSPMKGHSHVYWYRQLPEEGLKFMVYLQKENIIDESGMPKERFSAEFPKEGPSILRIQQVVRGDSAAYFCASSPPGQRVYNEQFFGPGTRLTVL.

This clonotype was counted at least ten times. The chain carries TRBV4-1 and TRBJ2-5, with TRBD1 identical over 9 bases. Per the germline V gene, CDR1 is MGHRA and CDR2 is YSYEKL. With 4 bases clipped from V and 5 bases from J, the junction kept 5 bases outside the gene matches. The CDR3 has 14 residues. CDR3 loop: CASSPTGGGETQYF. CDR3 DNA: TGCGCCAGCAGCCCGACAGGGGGGGGGGAGACCCAGTACTTC.

This clonotype appeared a few times. The chain combines TRBV11-2 with TRBJ2-5, with 7 bases matching TRBD1. V was pared by 5 bases and J by 4 bases, with 13 bases of the junction left unmatched. The CDR3 runs to 16 residues. Per germline, CDR1 SGHAT and CDR2 FQNNGV. The CDR3 region is CASSRQSGTEVETQYF. The CDR3 nucleotides are TGTGCCAGCAGCCGCCAATCCGGGACAGAGGTAGAGACCCAGTACTTC.

This clonotype was picked up many times. The V call is TRBV9, the J call TRBJ2-3; D is undetermined. The CDR3 is 14 amino acids. With 0 bases removed from V and 5 bases from J, the gap between germline ends came to 10 bases. CDR1 and CDR2 from the germline V gene are SGDLS and YYNGEE. The chain's CDR3 is CASSVDPTGDTQYF. The CDR3 region has the DNA TGTGCCAGCAGCGTAGACCCGACTGGAGATACGCAGTATTTT.

This clonotype was found many times. The gene calls are TRBV7-9 and TRBJ2-6; D is possibly TRBD1 (5 bases). CDR1 is SEHNR and CDR2 is FQNEAQ in the germline V gene (reference sequence). V gave up 5 bases and J gave up 0 bases, with 11 bases separating them. The CDR3 is 16 residues long. The CDR3 nucleotides read TGTGCCAGCAGCCCCCTCGACAGCTCTGGGGCCAACGTCCTGACTTTC. This encodes CASSPLDSSGANVLTF.

This clonotype came up many times. The rearrangement links TRBV7-9 to TRBJ2-1, with 9 bases lining up with TRBD2. The germline V gene has CDR1 SEHNR and CDR2 FQNEAQ (reference sequence). The length of the CDR3 is 15 residues. The V segment lost 5 bases and the J segment 8 bases; nucleotides outside the gene matches: 10. In DNA form, the CDR3 reads TGTGCCAGCAGCGCGGGACTAGCAGCGATTGATGAGCAGTTCTTC. It encodes CASSAGLAAIDEQFF.

This clonotype was detected many times. The V and J genes are TRBV12-3 or TRBV12-4 and TRBJ1-5, with D unclear. With 3 bases removed from V and 6 bases from J, the gap between germline ends came to 12 bases. This CDR3 is built from 14 residues. The DNA of the CDR3 is TGTGCCAGCAGTTTTCAATCGGGAAGTCAGCCCCAGCATTTT. This encodes CASSFQSGSQPQHF.

This clonotype was detected ten times or more. V usage is TRBV30 and J usage is TRBJ1-5, with TRBD1 identical over 7 bases. This CDR3 is built from 15 residues. Looked up from germline, CDR1 is GTSNPN and CDR2 is SVGIG (reference sequence). The ends lost 0 bases at V and 5 bases at J; junction bases unmatched: 7. CDR3 sequence: CAWSVLGGADQPQHF. CDR3 nucleotides: TGTGCCTGGAGTGTACTAGGGGGCGCGGATCAGCCCCAGCATTTT.

This clonotype was seen a few times. The chain recombines TRBV3-1 with TRBJ2-3; TRBD2 agrees at 14 bases. CDR1 is LGHDT and CDR2 is YNNKEL in the germline V gene (reference sequence). Trimming took 1 base from V and 2 from J; bases not matched to a gene: 8. The CDR3 loop spans 19 amino acids. The CDR3 DNA is TGTGCCAGCAGCCAAGGACTACTGGGACTAGCGGGAGTCACAGATACGCAGTATTTT. It translates to CASSQGLLGLAGVTDTQYF.

Ten or more counts support this clonotype. The chain employs TRBV2 and TRBJ2-3, with D perhaps TRBD1 (5 bases). V lost 7 bases and J lost 2, with 10 bases in between. This CDR3 region has 13 residues. Germline V gene sequence: CDR1 SNHLY, CDR2 FYNNEI. CDR3 coding DNA: TGTGCCAGCACAGGGCCCTACACAGATACGCAGTATTTT. This codes for CASTGPYTDTQYF. Supplemented by reference TRBV2 and TRBJ2-3, the full variable domain reads EPEVTQTPSHQVTQMGQEVILRCVPISNHLYFYWYRQILGQKVEFLVSFYNNEISEKSEIFDDQFSVERPDGSNFTLKIRSTKLEDSAMYFCASTGPYTDTQYFGPGTRLTVL.

This clonotype was observed at least ten times. This chain joins TRBV12-5 and TRBJ2-5; D remains unclear. This CDR3 contains 13 residues. Trimming removed 1 base from V and 2 bases from J, with 5 bases in between. Germline lookup yields CDR1 LGHNT and CDR2 FRNRAP. The CDR3 DNA follows: TGTGCTAGTGGTTTGGCGCCACAAGAGACCCAGTACTTC. This codes for CASGLAPQETQYF.

There are many counts of this clonotype. The genes are TRBV7-3 and TRBJ2-1; 8 bases map to TRBD2. CDR1 and CDR2 from the germline V gene are SGHTA and FQGTGA. This CDR3 spans 14 amino acids. V gave up 3 bases and J gave up 14 bases; unmatched junction bases: 12. CDR3 sequence reads: CASSFQRESPKKFF. As DNA, the CDR3 is TGTGCCAGCAGCTTCCAGCGGGAGTCTCCAAAAAAGTTCTTC.

This clonotype has ten or more counts. This sequence joins TRBV12-3 or TRBV12-4 and TRBJ1-1; possible D gene TRBD1, 5 bases. V was cut by 6 bases and J by 4 bases, with 15 bases left in between. The CDR3 is 14 residues long. The CDR3 DNA sequence: TGTGCCAGCAGCCCCGACAGAATCGTCACTGAAGCTTTCTTT. Translation gives CASSPDRIVTEAFF.